Each of the 24 T cell receptor beta chains below was sequenced from the same sample in a study of T cells in Graves' hyperthyroidism and ophthalmopathy. RNA transcripts gave rise to amplified TCR beta CDR3 regions. The TCR CDR3 was amplified in a first-round RT-PCR using the HTBI primer set. TCRdb processed the multiplex PCR reads anew with MiXCR; each CDR3 protein has one entry. The sample has about 620,000 distinct CDR3 sequences, about a sixth seen once; the top ten hold 3% to 4.5%. Sequencing was carried out using blood. These TCRs come from a woman between 25 and 40 years old with Graves' hyperthyroidism.

This clonotype was seen repeatedly, ten times or more. The chain joins TRBV28 to TRBJ1-2; TRBD1 agrees at 7 bases. Trimming took 6 bases from V and 8 from J; bases not matched to a gene: 9. The CDR3 is made up of 13 amino acids. Germline-derived CDR1 and CDR2 are MDHEN and SYDVKM. The CDR3, as DNA: TGTGCCAGCAGCTCTGGACAGGTTCTGGGCTACACCTTC. It encodes CASSSGQVLGYTF.

This clonotype has at least ten counts. The chain combines TRBV27 with TRBJ1-1; D is perhaps TRBD1 (5 bases). Germline lookup yields CDR1 MNHEY and CDR2 SMNVEV (reference sequence). CDR3 size: 11 residues. V lost 4 bases, J lost 10 bases, and 10 bases lay in between. CDR3 residues: CASSSHRRAFF. In DNA form, the CDR3 reads TGTGCCAGCAGTTCTCACAGGCGAGCTTTCTTT.

About this clonotype: A read error may be the cause here, since a much bigger clone is one base away. The chain recombines TRBV30 with TRBJ2-1; D is undetermined. The V gene's germline CDR1 is GTSNPN and CDR2 SVGIG (reference sequence). V lost 2 bases and J lost 4, with 12 bases in between. This CDR3 region has 14 residues. The CDR3: CAWSPPPTYNEQFF. The CDR3 DNA reads as TGTGCCTGGAGTCCGCCTCCGACATACAATGAGCAGTTCTTC. The full variable domain, in which reference TRBV30 and TRBJ2-1 provide the parts outside the CDR3, is SQTIHQWPATLVQPVGSPLSLECTVEGTSNPNLYWYRQAAGRGLQLLFYSVGIGQISSEVPQNLSASRPQDRQFILSSKKLLLSDSGFYLCAWSPPPTYNEQFFGPGTRLTVL.

This clonotype was recorded many times. The V and J genes are TRBV24-1 and TRBJ2-5; possibly TRBD1 for D (5 bases). Germline V gives CDR1 KGHDR, CDR2 SFDVKD. This CDR3 contains 14 residues. V was cut by 4 bases and J by 2 bases, with 10 bases left in between. CDR3 bases: TGTGCCACCAGTGACCCGACAGTTCAAGAGACCCAGTACTTC. Its protein is CATSDPTVQETQYF.

This clonotype was observed a single time. This chain joins TRBV10-1 and TRBJ2-3, with TRBD2 matching over 8 bases. This CDR3 contains 12 residues. Germline V gene lookup returns CDR1 WNHNN and CDR2 SYGVQD (reference sequence). Losses at the gene ends were 10 bases for V and 8 bases for J; bases not matched to a gene: 8. The CDR3 reads CATGTSEGTQYF. The CDR3 DNA is TGCGCCACCGGGACTAGTGAGGGTACGCAGTATTTT.

This clonotype appeared a few times. The V gene is TRBV14, the J gene TRBJ2-1, with a tentative D call TRBD2 (6 bases). This CDR3 spans 16 amino acids. Germline CDR1 SGHDN, CDR2 FVKESK. The germline V and J ends were trimmed by 1 base and 2 bases, with 12 bases remaining between them. The CDR3 is CASSQVGGDPYNEQFF. The CDR3 DNA follows: TGTGCCAGCAGCCAAGTAGGAGGGGACCCCTACAATGAGCAGTTCTTC.

J is TRBJ2-1 and V is TRBV30, with a weak D call TRBD2 (5 bases). Germline V gene data show CDR1 as GTSNPN and CDR2 as SVGIG (reference sequence). Trimming removed 4 bases at V and 10 bases at J, with 11 bases between. CDR3 size: 11 residues. CDR3 region: CAWNEGGEQFF. Here the CDR3 DNA reads TGTGCCTGGAATGAGGGCGGAGAGCAGTTCTTC.

Points on this clonotype: A much larger clone differs by one base, so this may be a read error. J is TRBJ2-5 and V is TRBV20-1; possible D gene TRBD1, 6 bases. In germline, CDR1 is DFQATT, CDR2 SNEGSKA (reference sequence). This CDR3 has 17 amino acids. In DNA, the CDR3 is TGCAGTGCTAGAGCCCGCGACAGGATTCCCTTTCAAGAGACCCAGTGCTTC. Its translation is CSARARDRIPFQETQCF.

The table lists this clonotype with a few counts. The J gene is TRBJ1-1, the V gene TRBV13; D may be TRBD1 (6 bases). Germline lookup yields CDR1 PRHDT and CDR2 FYEKMQ (reference sequence). Trimming left V 5 bases short and J 1 base short, with 17 bases between. The CDR3 runs to 16 residues. The CDR3 coding sequence is TGTGCCAGCAGCCCCTCCGGGGGCGAGGGGAACACTGAAGCTTTCTTT. It translates to CASSPSGGEGNTEAFF.

This clonotype was observed at least ten times. The germline gene is not matched at one end of the junction; a read error may be the cause. The chain recombines TRBV20-1 with TRBJ2-7, with a tentative D call TRBD2 (6 bases). This CDR3 is 16 amino acids long. Germline assignment: CDR1 DFQATT and CDR2 SNEGSKA (reference sequence). CDR3: CSARDGGSAFLYEQYF. DNA of the CDR3: TGCAGTGCCAGAGATGGGGGGAGCGCCTTCCTCTACGAGCAGTACTTC.

There are many counts of this clonotype. This chain joins TRBV27 and TRBJ2-1, with D maybe TRBD1 (6 bases). The germline V gene encodes CDR1 MNHEY and CDR2 SMNVEV (reference sequence). Trimming took 5 bases from V and 9 from J, leaving 20 bases between them. CDR3 length equals 15 residues. The CDR3 DNA sequence: TGTGCCAGCAGTCCCCTGAGGGCTGGACAGCTTGAGCAGTTCTTC. As protein: CASSPLRAGQLEQFF.

This clonotype was found many times. This chain links TRBV10-3 with TRBJ1-5; 11 bases line up with TRBD1. CDR1 ENHRY and CDR2 SYGVKD come from the germline V gene. This CDR3 region has 13 residues. V shed 8 bases, J shed 6 bases, and the junction held 3 bases outside the gene matches. CDR3 amino acids: CAIGGQGGQPQHF. In DNA form, the CDR3 reads TGTGCCATCGGGGGACAGGGGGGTCAGCCCCAGCATTTT.

This rearrangement joins TRBV5-1 to TRBJ2-1, with TRBD1 as a possible D gene (6 bases). CDR1 and CDR2 (germline): SGHRS, YFSETQ. Trimming removed 3 bases from V and 4 bases from J, with 14 bases in between. The CDR3 loop spans 15 amino acids. CDR3 in amino acids: CASSSQRQDYNEQFF. In nucleotides, the CDR3 is TGCGCCAGCAGCTCTCAACGACAGGATTACAATGAGCAGTTCTTC.

Many counts were recorded for this clonotype. The chain couples TRBV28 to TRBJ2-7, with 11 bases aligning to TRBD2. Germline CDR1 is MDHEN and CDR2 is SYDVKM. This CDR3 has 16 amino acids. V trimming: 6 bases; J trimming: 2 bases; junction bases outside the gene matches: 9. In nucleotides, the CDR3 is TGTGCCAGCAGCGAAAATCGACTAGCGGGAACCTACGAGCAGTACTTC. Translation: CASSENRLAGTYEQYF.

This clonotype was seen just once. The J gene is TRBJ2-5, the V gene TRBV6-2 or TRBV6-3; TRBD1 aligns across 9 bases. The CDR3 length is 15 residues. Trimming at V came to 7 bases and at J to 3 bases, leaving 9 bases not matched to a gene. Per germline, CDR1 MNHEY and CDR2 SVGEGT. CDR3 amino acids: CASTVTGTGKETQYF. The CDR3 DNA follows: TGTGCCAGCACCGTAACCGGGACAGGGAAAGAGACCCAGTACTTC.

The genes are TRBV6-1 and TRBJ2-7, with 7 bases fitting TRBD1. CDR3 length equals 14 residues. Trimming removed 6 bases from V and 0 bases from J; junction bases left unmatched: 5. Germline V gene sequence: CDR1 MNHNS, CDR2 SASEGT. CDR3 sequence: CASRQGQSSYEQYF. The CDR3 DNA is TGTGCCAGCAGACAGGGACAGAGCTCCTACGAGCAGTACTTC.

V gene TRBV20-1 combines with J gene TRBJ1-3; tentative D call: TRBD1 (6 bases). Trimming left V 5 bases short and J 4 bases short, with 18 bases between. CDR1 is DFQATT, CDR2 SNEGSKA, per germline (reference sequence). CDR3 length equals 15 residues. The CDR3 sequence is CSAPNPGVFGNTIYF. CDR3 bases: TGCAGTGCTCCGAATCCAGGGGTTTTCGGAAACACCATATATTTT.

This clonotype was counted at least ten times. This chain uses TRBV12-3 or TRBV12-4 with TRBJ2-3; D uncertain. The CDR3 loop spans 14 amino acids. V lost 0 bases, J lost 2 bases, and 6 bases lay in between. CDR3 sequence: CASSLAAVTDTQYF. The DNA of the CDR3 is TGTGCCAGCAGTTTAGCGGCAGTCACAGATACGCAGTATTTT.

This clonotype was seen ten or more times. The chain employs TRBV2 and TRBJ1-1, with D perhaps matching TRBD1 (6 bases). Trimming left V 6 bases short and J 0 bases short, with 11 bases between. This CDR3 comprises 14 residues. CDR1 SNHLY and CDR2 FYNNEI come from the germline V gene. CDR3 nucleotides: TGTGCCAGCAGGAGACAGGAATTGAACACTGAAGCTTTCTTT. Amino acids: CASRRQELNTEAFF.

This clonotype occurred many times. The rearrangement links TRBV27 to TRBJ2-1; 8 bases agree with TRBD2. V gave up 8 bases and J gave up 4 bases; unmatched junction bases: 7. The length of the CDR3 is 14 residues. The germline V gene encodes CDR1 MNHEY and CDR2 SMNVEV (reference sequence). CDR3 protein: CASYGLAQYNEQFF. In nucleotides, the CDR3 is TGTGCCAGCTACGGACTAGCTCAATACAATGAGCAGTTCTTC.

This clonotype was observed at least ten times. This rearrangement joins TRBV5-1 to TRBJ2-3; possible D gene TRBD2, 5 bases. The V gene's germline CDR1 is SGHRS and CDR2 YFSETQ. Deletions cut 5 bases from V and 2 bases from J, with 12 bases between. The CDR3 spans 14 residues. CDR3 nucleotide sequence: TGCGCCAGCAGAGAGGGCGGATCCACAGATACGCAGTATTTT. As protein: CASREGGSTDTQYF.

V and J are TRBV27 and TRBJ2-2, with D unresolved. Per germline, CDR1 MNHEY and CDR2 SMNVEV (reference sequence). This CDR3 is 11 amino acids long. Trimming pared 6 bases from V and 9 bases from J, leaving 8 bases between. The CDR3 reads CASRTTRELFF. DNA for the CDR3: TGTGCCAGCAGGACAACCAGGGAGCTGTTTTTT.

This clonotype was seen ten or more times. This rearrangement joins TRBV11-2 to TRBJ1-4, with D unclear. Germline V gene data show CDR1 as SGHAT and CDR2 as FQNNGV. This CDR3 comprises 15 residues. V was pared by 1 base and J by 4 bases, with 10 bases between. This chain's CDR3 is CASSLAAGGNEKLFF. As DNA, the CDR3 is TGTGCCAGCAGCTTAGCCGCTGGTGGTAATGAAAAACTGTTTTTT. The complete variable domain, with remaining parts taken from reference TRBV11-2 and TRBJ1-4, reads EAGVAQSPRYKIIEKRQSVAFWCNPISGHATLYWYQQILGQGPKLLIQFQNNGVVDDSQLPKDRFSAERLKGVDSTLKIQPAKLEDSAVYLCASSLAAGGNEKLFFGSGTQLSVL.

Details on this clonotype: A much larger clone sits a single nucleotide away, making a read error possible. This chain connects TRBV30 to TRBJ2-1; D gene unclear. The CDR3 consists of 11 residues. Germline V gene sequence: CDR1 GTSNPN, CDR2 SVGIG (reference sequence). The CDR3 sequence is CAWSGYNEQSF. Here the CDR3 DNA reads TGTGCCTGGAGTGGGTACAATGAGCAGTCCTTC.